Listed below are T cell receptor beta chains from one sample, sequenced in a study of blood T cell repertoires in COVID-19. Measured with immunoSEQ multiplex PCR; TCRdb has only the in-frame clones, and not every one. The repertoire has a few hundred thousand clones, 85% of them found once; the top ten carry approximately 3.6%. Sequencing used peripheral blood. The source is a woman under 30 with acute or convalescent COVID-19. CDR3s include the opening cysteine and the closing phenylalanine or tryptophan. A D gene is named only where the DNA matches it firmly. Part of the rows lack a size; the others show once, few, many or a class for expanded clones.

clone_size: .; j_call: TRBJ2-7; d_call: .; v_call: TRBV4-1; cdr3_nt: TGCGCCAGCAGCCAACTGTCGACAGTCGCCTCAATCTACGAGCAGTACTTC; cdr3_aa: CASSQLSTVASIYEQYF
clone_size: .; j_call: TRBJ2-1; d_call: TRBD2; v_call: TRBV28; cdr3_nt: TGTGCCAGCAGCCTGACTAGCGTCGAGCAGTTCTTC; cdr3_aa: CASSLTSVEQFF
clone_size: .; j_call: TRBJ2-7; d_call: .; v_call: TRBV12-3/TRBV12-4; cdr3_nt: TGTGCCAGCAGTTTCCGGGGTTCCTACGAGCAGTACTTC; cdr3_aa: CASSFRGSYEQYF
clone_size: once; j_call: TRBJ2-7; d_call: TRBD2; v_call: TRBV9; cdr3_nt: TGTGCCAGCAGCCCTCACCAGACTAGCGGGAGGGGCGAGCAGTACTTC; cdr3_aa: CASSPHQTSGRGEQYF
clone_size: .; j_call: TRBJ2-3; d_call: .; v_call: TRBV5-4; cdr3_nt: TGTGCCAGCAGCGGAGAAGCAAGGGATACGCAGTATTTT; cdr3_aa: CASSGEARDTQYF
clone_size: .; j_call: TRBJ2-1; d_call: TRBD2; v_call: TRBV5-4; cdr3_nt: TGTGCCAGCAGCTTCCGATCGGGAGGCGGGGGTGAGCAGTTCTTC; cdr3_aa: CASSFRSGGGGEQFF
clone_size: .; j_call: TRBJ1-3; d_call: .; v_call: TRBV2; cdr3_nt: TGTGCCAGCAGTGGAGGGAATGGTTTAAACACCATATATTTT; cdr3_aa: CASSGGNGLNTIYF
clone_size: .; j_call: TRBJ2-1; d_call: .; v_call: TRBV21-1; cdr3_nt: TGTGCCAGCAGCAGGCGGGCAGGGGGCCCTGTTTACCTTATTCATGATGAGCAGTTCTTC; cdr3_aa: CASSRRAGGPVYLIHDEQFF
clone_size: .; j_call: TRBJ1-1; d_call: .; v_call: TRBV5-1; cdr3_nt: TGCGCCAGCAGCTTGGCTGGGGGGGGGAACACTGAAGCTTTCTTT; cdr3_aa: CASSLAGGGNTEAFF
clone_size: .; j_call: TRBJ2-3; d_call: .; v_call: TRBV9; cdr3_nt: TGTGCCAGCAGCGCAACCGGGACTTTCACAGATACGCAGTATTTT; cdr3_aa: CASSATGTFTDTQYF
clone_size: .; j_call: TRBJ2-3; d_call: .; v_call: TRBV6-5; cdr3_nt: TGTGCCAGCCTCCCAGGGGGGAGTAAAGATACGCAGTATTTT; cdr3_aa: CASLPGGSKDTQYF
clone_size: .; j_call: TRBJ2-2; d_call: .; v_call: TRBV5-8; cdr3_nt: TGTGCCAGCAGCGCCTCGAGGACCGGGGAGCTGTTTTTT; cdr3_aa: CASSASRTGELFF
clone_size: .; j_call: TRBJ1-3; d_call: .; v_call: TRBV7-9; cdr3_nt: TGTGCCAGCAGCCTCTTTAGCTCTGGAAACACCATATATTTT; cdr3_aa: CASSLFSSGNTIYF
clone_size: once; j_call: TRBJ1-1; d_call: TRBD1; v_call: TRBV2; cdr3_nt: TGTGCCAGTGCCTGGGACAGGCAACAAGGCACTGAAGCTTTCTTT; cdr3_aa: CASAWDRQQGTEAFF
clone_size: .; j_call: TRBJ1-2; d_call: .; v_call: TRBV19; cdr3_nt: TGTGCCAGTAGTATCGGGACTTATGGTTACTATGGCTACACCTTC; cdr3_aa: CASSIGTYGYYGYTF
clone_size: few; j_call: TRBJ1-2; d_call: TRBD1; v_call: TRBV6-5; cdr3_nt: TGTGCCAGCAGTTACTCCCGGACAGGGGGAGGCTATGGCTACACCTTC; cdr3_aa: CASSYSRTGGGYGYTF
clone_size: once; j_call: TRBJ2-1; d_call: TRBD2; v_call: TRBV24-1; cdr3_nt: TGTGCCACCAGTGATTTGGGGACTAGCGGGAGGGCCGATGAGCAGTTCTTC; cdr3_aa: CATSDLGTSGRADEQFF
clone_size: .; j_call: TRBJ2-5; d_call: .; v_call: TRBV2; cdr3_nt: TGTGCCAGCAGTGAAAGGCTAGCCATCCAAGAGACCCAGTACTTC; cdr3_aa: CASSERLAIQETQYF
clone_size: .; j_call: TRBJ2-1; d_call: .; v_call: TRBV6-5; cdr3_nt: TGTGCCAGCCATAAGGAGTACAATGAGCAGTTCTTC; cdr3_aa: CASHKEYNEQFF
clone_size: .; j_call: TRBJ2-7; d_call: .; v_call: TRBV6-1; cdr3_nt: TGTGCCAGCAGTGAAACGCAGGCGATCATCTACGAGCAGTACTTC; cdr3_aa: CASSETQAIIYEQYF
clone_size: once; j_call: TRBJ2-7; d_call: TRBD1; v_call: TRBV10-1; cdr3_nt: TGCGCCAGCAGTGAGAACAGGGGAGTCTCCTACGAGCAGTACTTC; cdr3_aa: CASSENRGVSYEQYF
clone_size: few; j_call: TRBJ1-5; d_call: TRBD1; v_call: TRBV7-2; cdr3_nt: TGTGCCAGCAGCTCCCGACAGGGGTCAAGCAATCAGCCCCAGCATTTT; cdr3_aa: CASSSRQGSSNQPQHF
clone_size: .; j_call: TRBJ1-4; d_call: TRBD1; v_call: TRBV9; cdr3_nt: TGTGCCAGCAGCGCCAGGACAGGGAAAAATGAAAAACTGTTTTTT; cdr3_aa: CASSARTGKNEKLFF
clone_size: .; j_call: TRBJ1-6; d_call: .; v_call: TRBV24-1; cdr3_nt: TGTGCCACCAGCGAGGACAGCTACTCCTATAATTCACCCCTCCACTTT; cdr3_aa: CATSEDSYSYNSPLHF
clone_size: .; j_call: TRBJ1-4; d_call: .; v_call: TRBV5-8; cdr3_nt: TGTGCCAGCAGCTTGGATGCTGGGGGGGCAACTAATGAAAAACTGTTTTTT; cdr3_aa: CASSLDAGGATNEKLFF
clone_size: .; j_call: TRBJ2-2; d_call: TRBD2; v_call: TRBV3-1/TRBV3-2; cdr3_nt: TGTGCCAGCAGCCAAGGCGGGGGGTACACCGGGGAGCTGTTTTTT; cdr3_aa: CASSQGGGYTGELFF
clone_size: .; j_call: TRBJ1-2; d_call: .; v_call: TRBV6-5; cdr3_nt: TGTGCCAGCAGTTACTCCCAGGTCAATCGGTATGGCTACACCTTC; cdr3_aa: CASSYSQVNRYGYTF
clone_size: .; j_call: TRBJ1-2; d_call: .; v_call: TRBV28; cdr3_nt: TGTGCCAGCAGTGACAGGACGGTCTATGGCTACACCTTC; cdr3_aa: CASSDRTVYGYTF
clone_size: .; j_call: TRBJ2-2; d_call: .; v_call: TRBV5-4; cdr3_nt: TGTGCCAGCAGCAACAAAGTCGGGGAGCTGTTTTTT; cdr3_aa: CASSNKVGELFF
clone_size: .; j_call: TRBJ2-7; d_call: TRBD2; v_call: TRBV11-3; cdr3_nt: TGTGCCAGCAGCTCGGTGCCTAGCGGGAGGACCGAGCAGTACTTC; cdr3_aa: CASSSVPSGRTEQYF
clone_size: .; j_call: TRBJ1-2; d_call: .; v_call: TRBV12-3/TRBV12-4; cdr3_nt: TGTGCCAGCAGTTCTAGTGTAAACTATGGCTACACCTTC; cdr3_aa: CASSSSVNYGYTF
clone_size: .; j_call: TRBJ2-5; d_call: .; v_call: TRBV5-1; cdr3_nt: TGCGCCAGCAGCTTGCGTGGGGGAGGGGGAGAGACCCAGTACTTC; cdr3_aa: CASSLRGGGGETQYF
clone_size: .; j_call: TRBJ2-2; d_call: .; v_call: TRBV7-2; cdr3_nt: TGTGCCAGCAGAAGAGGAAGCACCGGGGAGCTGTTTTTT; cdr3_aa: CASRRGSTGELFF
clone_size: .; j_call: TRBJ1-1; d_call: .; v_call: TRBV5-6; cdr3_nt: TGTGCCAGCAGCCCACGGGAAGAGAACACTGAAGCTTTCTTT; cdr3_aa: CASSPREENTEAFF
clone_size: .; j_call: TRBJ2-4; d_call: .; v_call: TRBV14; cdr3_nt: TGTGCCAGCAGCCAAGGGGCGGGATACGCAACCAAAAACATTCAGTACTTC; cdr3_aa: CASSQGAGYATKNIQYF
clone_size: few; j_call: TRBJ2-1; d_call: .; v_call: TRBV20-1; cdr3_nt: TGCAGTGCTTGGACTGACAATGAGCAGTTCTTC; cdr3_aa: CSAWTDNEQFF
clone_size: .; j_call: TRBJ1-2; d_call: .; v_call: TRBV6-1; cdr3_nt: TGTGCCAGCAGTGAAAAGGAGGGAGCTTATGGCTACACCTTC; cdr3_aa: CASSEKEGAYGYTF
clone_size: .; j_call: TRBJ1-4; d_call: TRBD1; v_call: TRBV4-1; cdr3_nt: TGCGCCAGCAGCCAAACAGGGGCACCTAATGAAAAACTGTTTTTT; cdr3_aa: CASSQTGAPNEKLFF
clone_size: .; j_call: TRBJ2-7; d_call: .; v_call: TRBV7-2; cdr3_nt: TGTGCCAGCAGCCCCGAGGGCTACGAGCAGTACTTC; cdr3_aa: CASSPEGYEQYF
clone_size: .; j_call: TRBJ1-1; d_call: .; v_call: TRBV6-6; cdr3_nt: TGTGCCAGCAGTTACAAATACAGGGATGGAGATGAAGCTTTCTTT; cdr3_aa: CASSYKYRDGDEAFF
clone_size: .; j_call: TRBJ2-2; d_call: TRBD1; v_call: TRBV5-6; cdr3_nt: TGTGCCAGCAGCTTCGAGGCTACAGGGGGCGCTAAAGGGGAGCTGTTTTTT; cdr3_aa: CASSFEATGGAKGELFF
clone_size: .; j_call: TRBJ2-7; d_call: TRBD2; v_call: TRBV18; cdr3_nt: TGTGCCAGCTCACCAGGCGGGGGGGGGAGCTCCTACGAGCAGTACTTC; cdr3_aa: CASSPGGGGSSYEQYF
clone_size: .; j_call: TRBJ2-1; d_call: TRBD2; v_call: TRBV5-1; cdr3_nt: TGCGCCAGCAGCCAAATAGCGGGAGTCGCCTACAATGAGCAGTTCTTC; cdr3_aa: CASSQIAGVAYNEQFF
clone_size: .; j_call: TRBJ2-1; d_call: TRBD2; v_call: TRBV5-6; cdr3_nt: TGTGCCAGCAGCTTGTTATGGCGGACTAGCGGGATCGATGAGCAGTTCTTC; cdr3_aa: CASSLLWRTSGIDEQFF
clone_size: .; j_call: TRBJ1-3; d_call: .; v_call: TRBV11-2; cdr3_nt: TGTGCCAGCACCCTCACGGGAGGCCCCGCTGGAAACACCATATATTTT; cdr3_aa: CASTLTGGPAGNTIYF
clone_size: few; j_call: TRBJ2-1; d_call: .; v_call: TRBV24-1; cdr3_nt: TGTGCCACCAGCGTTAGCTCCTACAATGAGCAGTTCTTC; cdr3_aa: CATSVSSYNEQFF
clone_size: .; j_call: TRBJ2-1; d_call: TRBD1; v_call: TRBV5-1; cdr3_nt: TGCGCCAGCAGCCCATCCCCGGGACAGGGGAGCAATGAGCAGTTCTTC; cdr3_aa: CASSPSPGQGSNEQFF
clone_size: .; j_call: TRBJ1-2; d_call: .; v_call: TRBV3-1/TRBV3-2; cdr3_nt: TGTGCCAGCAGCCAAGGGGCAGCAGGTATGGTTGGCTACACCTTC; cdr3_aa: CASSQGAAGMVGYTF
clone_size: .; j_call: TRBJ2-1; d_call: TRBD2; v_call: TRBV6-4; cdr3_nt: TGTGCCAGCAGCCGACTAGCGGGGGGAGACAATGAGCAGTTCTTC; cdr3_aa: CASSRLAGGDNEQFF
clone_size: .; j_call: TRBJ2-7; d_call: TRBD1; v_call: TRBV28; cdr3_nt: TGTGCCAGCAGCACAGGGGGACCTGGGGGGCAGTACTTC; cdr3_aa: CASSTGGPGGQYF
clone_size: .; j_call: TRBJ2-1; d_call: .; v_call: TRBV6-6; cdr3_nt: TGTGCCAGCAGTCAAACGGGGGTTGACAGGGAGGCCTACAATGAGCAGTTCTTC; cdr3_aa: CASSQTGVDREAYNEQFF
clone_size: .; j_call: TRBJ1-6; d_call: .; v_call: TRBV14; cdr3_nt: TGTGCCAGCAGCCAATTGCTGGAGGGAGTAGGAAATTCACCCCTCCACTTT; cdr3_aa: CASSQLLEGVGNSPLHF
clone_size: .; j_call: TRBJ1-6; d_call: TRBD1; v_call: TRBV5-4; cdr3_nt: TGTGCCAGCAGCTTAGGACAGGCTTATAATTCACCCCTCCACTTT; cdr3_aa: CASSLGQAYNSPLHF
clone_size: .; j_call: TRBJ1-5; d_call: .; v_call: TRBV6-5; cdr3_nt: TGTGCCAGCAGCCAATTTAGTAGCAATCAGCCCCAGCATTTT; cdr3_aa: CASSQFSSNQPQHF